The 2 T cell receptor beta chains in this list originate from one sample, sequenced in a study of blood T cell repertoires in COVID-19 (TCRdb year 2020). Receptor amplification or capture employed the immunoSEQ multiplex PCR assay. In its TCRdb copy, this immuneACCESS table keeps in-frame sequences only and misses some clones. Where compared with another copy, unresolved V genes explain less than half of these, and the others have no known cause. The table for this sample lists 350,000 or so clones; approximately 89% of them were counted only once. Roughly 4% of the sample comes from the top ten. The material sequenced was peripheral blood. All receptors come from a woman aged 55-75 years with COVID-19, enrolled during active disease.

CDR3 protein: CASSSARVIDYGYTF. CDR3 DNA sequence: TGTGCCAGCAGCTCGGCTCGGGTGATAGACTATGGCTACACCTTC. The chain recombines TRBV13 with TRBJ1-2, with no clear D. From germline, CDR1 is PRHDT and CDR2 FYEKMQ (reference sequence). The CDR3 is 15 residues long. V shed 4 bases and J shed 3 bases, with 15 bases lying between them.

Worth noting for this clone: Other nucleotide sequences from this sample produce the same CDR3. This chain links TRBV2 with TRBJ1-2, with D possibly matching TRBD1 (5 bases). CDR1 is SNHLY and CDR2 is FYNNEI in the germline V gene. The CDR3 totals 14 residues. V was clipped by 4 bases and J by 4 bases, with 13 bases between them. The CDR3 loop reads CASSGQGLVYGYTF. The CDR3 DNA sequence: TGTGCCAGCAGTGGGCAGGGTTTAGTCTATGGCTACACCTTC. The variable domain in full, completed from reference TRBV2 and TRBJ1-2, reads EPEVTQTPSHQVTQMGQEVILRCVPISNHLYFYWYRQILGQKVEFLVSFYNNEISEKSEIFDDQFSVERPDGSNFTLKIRSTKLEDSAMYFCASSGQGLVYGYTFGSGTRLTVV.